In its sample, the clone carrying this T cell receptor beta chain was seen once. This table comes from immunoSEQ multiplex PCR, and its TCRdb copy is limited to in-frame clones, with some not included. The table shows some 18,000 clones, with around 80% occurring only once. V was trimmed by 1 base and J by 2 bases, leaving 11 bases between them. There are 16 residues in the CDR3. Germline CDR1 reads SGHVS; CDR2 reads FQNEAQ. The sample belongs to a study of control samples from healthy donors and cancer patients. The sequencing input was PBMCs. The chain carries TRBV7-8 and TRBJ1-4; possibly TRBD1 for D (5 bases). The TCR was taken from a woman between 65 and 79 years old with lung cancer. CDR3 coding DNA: TGTGCCAGCAGCTTAGAAAGGGGTGGCACTAATGAAAAACTGTTTTTT. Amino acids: CASSLERGGTNEKLFF.